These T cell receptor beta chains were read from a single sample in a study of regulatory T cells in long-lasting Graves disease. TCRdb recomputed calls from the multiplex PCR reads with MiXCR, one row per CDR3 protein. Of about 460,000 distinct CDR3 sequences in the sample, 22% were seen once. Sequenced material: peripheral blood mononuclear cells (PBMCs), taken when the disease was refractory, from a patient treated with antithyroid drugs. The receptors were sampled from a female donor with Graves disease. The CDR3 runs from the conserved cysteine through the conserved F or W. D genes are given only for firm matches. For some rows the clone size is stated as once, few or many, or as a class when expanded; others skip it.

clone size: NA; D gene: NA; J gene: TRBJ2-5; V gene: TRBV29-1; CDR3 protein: CSATPRYQETQYF; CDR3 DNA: TGCAGCGCCACTCCAAGGTACCAAGAGACCCAGTACTTC
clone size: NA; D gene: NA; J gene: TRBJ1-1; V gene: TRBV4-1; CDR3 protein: CASSQDFRGHTEAFF; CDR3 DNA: TGCGCCAGCAGCCAAGATTTCCGAGGACACACTGAAGCTTTCTTT
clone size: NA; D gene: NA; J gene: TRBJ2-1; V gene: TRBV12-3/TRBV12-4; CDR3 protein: CASSLDPGSLQFF; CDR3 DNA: TGTGCCAGCAGTTTAGACCCAGGGTCCCTGCAGTTCTTC
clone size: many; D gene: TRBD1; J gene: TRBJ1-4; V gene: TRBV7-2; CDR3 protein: CASSLVFAGGPEKLFF; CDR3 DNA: TGTGCCAGCAGCTTAGTTTTCGCAGGGGGGCCTGAAAAACTGTTTTTT
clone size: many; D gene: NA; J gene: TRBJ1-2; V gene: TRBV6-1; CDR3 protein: CASSPQAFYGYTF; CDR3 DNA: TGTGCCAGCAGTCCACAGGCATTCTATGGCTACACCTTC
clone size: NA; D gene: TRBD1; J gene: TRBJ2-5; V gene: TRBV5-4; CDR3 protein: CASSLASDRATETQYF; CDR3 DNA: TGTGCCAGCAGCTTGGCCTCCGACAGGGCGACAGAGACCCAGTACTTC
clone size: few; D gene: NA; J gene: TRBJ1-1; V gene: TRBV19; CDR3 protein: CASSPRVAEAFF; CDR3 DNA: TGTGCCAGTAGTCCCCGAGTGGCTGAAGCTTTCTTT
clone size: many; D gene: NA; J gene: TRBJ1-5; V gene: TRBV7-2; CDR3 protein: CASSLVQGSNQPQHF; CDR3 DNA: TGTGCCAGCAGCTTAGTTCAGGGCAGTAATCAGCCCCAGCATTTT
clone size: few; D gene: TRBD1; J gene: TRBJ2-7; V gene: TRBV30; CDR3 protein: CAWSGQGHEQYF; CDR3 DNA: TGTGCCTGGAGTGGACAGGGGCACGAGCAGTACTTC
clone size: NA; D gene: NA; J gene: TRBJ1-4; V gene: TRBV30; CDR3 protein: CAWASGNSNEKLFF; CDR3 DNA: TGTGCCTGGGCTTCGGGGAACAGTAATGAAAAACTGTTTTTT
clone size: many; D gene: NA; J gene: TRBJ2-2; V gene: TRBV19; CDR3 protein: CASSIRGVGMTGELFF; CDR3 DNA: TGTGCCAGTAGTATCCGAGGTGTTGGTATGACCGGGGAGCTGTTTTTT
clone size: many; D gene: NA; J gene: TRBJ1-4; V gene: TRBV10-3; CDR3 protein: CAISESWGSNEKLFF; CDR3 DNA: TGTGCCATCAGTGAGTCTTGGGGATCTAATGAAAAACTGTTTTTT
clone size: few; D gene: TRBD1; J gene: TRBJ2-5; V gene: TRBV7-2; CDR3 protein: CASSPGDRQQETQYF; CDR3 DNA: TGTGCCAGCAGCCCAGGGGACAGACAACAAGAGACCCAGTACTTC
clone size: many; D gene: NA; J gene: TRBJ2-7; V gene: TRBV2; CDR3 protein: CASRGTTAYEQYF; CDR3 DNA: TGTGCCAGCAGGGGGACGACAGCCTACGAGCAGTACTTC
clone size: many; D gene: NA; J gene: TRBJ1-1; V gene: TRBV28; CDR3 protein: CASSPGITEAFF; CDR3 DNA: TGTGCCAGCAGTCCAGGGATCACTGAAGCTTTCTTT
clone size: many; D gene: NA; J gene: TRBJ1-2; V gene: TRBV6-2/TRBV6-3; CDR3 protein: CASSYSAALYYGYTF; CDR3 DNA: TGTGCCAGCAGTTACTCGGCAGCTCTGTACTATGGCTACACCTTC
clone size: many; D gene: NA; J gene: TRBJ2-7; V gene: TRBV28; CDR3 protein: CASSSPYEQYF; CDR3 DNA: TGTGCCAGCAGCTCCCCCTACGAGCAGTACTTC
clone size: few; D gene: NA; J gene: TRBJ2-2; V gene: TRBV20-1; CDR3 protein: CSAELGNTGELFF; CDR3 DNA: TGCAGTGCTGAGTTGGGGAACACCGGGGAGCTGTTTTTT
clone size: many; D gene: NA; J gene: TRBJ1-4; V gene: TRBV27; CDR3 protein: CASGGALNEKLFF; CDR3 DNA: TGTGCCAGCGGGGGCGCATTGAATGAAAAACTGTTTTTT
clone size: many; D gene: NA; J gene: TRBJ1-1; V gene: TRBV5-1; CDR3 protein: CASSLGENTEAFF; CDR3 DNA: TGTGCCAGCAGCTTGGGAGAGAACACTGAAGCTTTCTTT
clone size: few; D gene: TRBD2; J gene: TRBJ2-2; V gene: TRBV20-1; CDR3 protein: CSARGGYGNTGELFF; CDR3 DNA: TGCAGTGCTAGGGGGGGGTACGGAAACACCGGGGAGCTGTTTTTT
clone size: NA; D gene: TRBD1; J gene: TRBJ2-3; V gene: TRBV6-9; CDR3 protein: CASSSGTGGVSDTQYF; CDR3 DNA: TGTGCCAGCAGTTCCGGGACAGGGGGCGTCTCAGATACGCAGTATTTT
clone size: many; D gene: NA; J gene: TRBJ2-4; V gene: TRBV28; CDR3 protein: CASSLVSESANIQYF; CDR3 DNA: TGTGCCAGCAGTTTAGTCTCAGAGAGTGCGAACATTCAGTACTTC
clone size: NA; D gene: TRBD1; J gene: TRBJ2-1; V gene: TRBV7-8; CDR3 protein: CASSPSLRGQGKSRYSYNEQFF; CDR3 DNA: TGTGCCAGCAGCCCCTCCCTCCGGGGACAGGGAAAGAGCCGTTACTCCTACAATGAGCAGTTCTTC
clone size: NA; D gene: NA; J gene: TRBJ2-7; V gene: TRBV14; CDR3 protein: CASSQDLGHSYEQYF; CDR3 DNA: TGTGCCAGCAGCCAAGATTTAGGACATTCCTACGAGCAGTACTTC
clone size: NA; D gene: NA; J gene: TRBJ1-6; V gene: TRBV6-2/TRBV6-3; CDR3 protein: CASSHGTPLHF; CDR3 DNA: TGTGCCAGCAGCCACGGGACACCCCTCCACTTT
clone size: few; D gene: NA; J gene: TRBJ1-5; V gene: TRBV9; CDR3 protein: CASSVSGGNQPQHF; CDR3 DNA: TGTGCCAGCAGCGTGTCTGGAGGCAATCAGCCCCAGCATTTT
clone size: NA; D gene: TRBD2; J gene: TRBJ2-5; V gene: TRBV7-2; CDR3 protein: CASSSLAGKETQYF; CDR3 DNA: TGTGCCAGCAGCTCCCTAGCGGGGAAAGAGACCCAGTACTTC
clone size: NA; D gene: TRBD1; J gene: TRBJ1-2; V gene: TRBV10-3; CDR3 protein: CATHYRQGVINYGYTF; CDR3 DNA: TGTGCCACTCATTACAGACAGGGCGTTATTAACTATGGCTACACCTTC
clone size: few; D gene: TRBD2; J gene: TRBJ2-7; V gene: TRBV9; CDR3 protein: CASSAGSGSSYEQYF; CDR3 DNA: TGTGCCAGCAGCGCAGGTAGCGGGAGCTCCTACGAGCAGTACTTC
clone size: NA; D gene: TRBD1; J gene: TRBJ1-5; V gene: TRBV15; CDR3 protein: CATTPGQGAGQPQHF; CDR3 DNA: TGTGCCACCACCCCGGGACAGGGGGCAGGGCAGCCCCAGCATTTT
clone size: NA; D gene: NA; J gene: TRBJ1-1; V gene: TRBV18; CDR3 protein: CASSPFHRGTEAFF; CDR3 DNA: TGTGCCAGCTCACCATTCCATCGGGGAACTGAAGCTTTCTTT
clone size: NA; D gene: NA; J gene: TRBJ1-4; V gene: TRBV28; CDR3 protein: CASSCERPTTNEKLFF; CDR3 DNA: TGTGCCAGCAGTTGCGAGCGACCGACAACTAATGAAAAACTGTTTTTT
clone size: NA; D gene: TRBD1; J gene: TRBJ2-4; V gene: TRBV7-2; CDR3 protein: CASSWTGLEAKNIQYF; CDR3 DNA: TGTGCCAGCAGCTGGACAGGGCTGGAGGCCAAAAACATTCAGTACTTC
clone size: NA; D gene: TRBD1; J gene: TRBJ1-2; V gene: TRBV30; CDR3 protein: CAWGGTGAHYGYTF; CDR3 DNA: TGTGCCTGGGGAGGTACAGGGGCTCACTATGGCTACACCTTC
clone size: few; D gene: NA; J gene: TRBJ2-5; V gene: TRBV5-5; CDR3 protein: CASSNGPGVEETQYF; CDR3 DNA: TGTGCCAGCAGCAATGGACCGGGCGTAGAAGAGACCCAGTACTTC
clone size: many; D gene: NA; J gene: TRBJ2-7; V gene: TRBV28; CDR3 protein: CASSLPALRSSYEQYF; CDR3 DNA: TGTGCCAGCAGTTTACCGGCTCTTAGGAGCTCCTACGAGCAGTACTTC
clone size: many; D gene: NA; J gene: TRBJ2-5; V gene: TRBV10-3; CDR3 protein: CAISGTAQETQYF; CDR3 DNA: TGTGCCATCAGTGGGACAGCTCAAGAGACCCAGTACTTC
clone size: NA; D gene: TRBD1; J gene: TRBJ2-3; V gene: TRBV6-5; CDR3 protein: CASSYPTTGAQYF; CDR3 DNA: TGTGCCAGCAGTTACCCCACCACAGGGGCGCAGTATTTT
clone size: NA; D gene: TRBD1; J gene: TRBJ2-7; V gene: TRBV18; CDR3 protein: CASSPEGTGEREQYF; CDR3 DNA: TGTGCCAGCTCACCGGAAGGGACAGGGGAACGCGAGCAGTACTTC
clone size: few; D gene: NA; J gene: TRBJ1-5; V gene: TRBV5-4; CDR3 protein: CASSSGLEQPQHF; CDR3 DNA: TGTGCCAGCAGCTCTGGATTGGAACAGCCCCAGCATTTT
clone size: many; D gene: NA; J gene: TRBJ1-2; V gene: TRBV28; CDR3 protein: CASSGHGVGYTF; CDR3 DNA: TGTGCCAGCAGTGGGCACGGGGTCGGCTACACCTTC
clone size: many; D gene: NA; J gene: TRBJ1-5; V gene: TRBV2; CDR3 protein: CASSDSGYNQPQHF; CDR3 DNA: TGTGCCAGCAGTGATTCGGGGTACAATCAGCCCCAGCATTTT
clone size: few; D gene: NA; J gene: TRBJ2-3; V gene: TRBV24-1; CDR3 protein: CATSDPPTDTQYF; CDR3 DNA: TGTGCCACCAGTGATCCCCCCACAGATACGCAGTATTTT
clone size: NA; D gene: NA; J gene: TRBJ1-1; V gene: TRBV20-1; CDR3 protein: CSARIIGTFAEAFF; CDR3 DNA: TGCAGTGCTAGAATAATTGGGACATTCGCTGAAGCTTTCTTT
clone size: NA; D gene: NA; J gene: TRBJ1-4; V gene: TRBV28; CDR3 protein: CASSATTREKLFF; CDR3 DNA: TGTGCCAGCAGTGCCACAACCAGAGAAAAACTGTTTTTT
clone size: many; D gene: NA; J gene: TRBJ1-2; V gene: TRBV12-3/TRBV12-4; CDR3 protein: CASSLNENGYTF; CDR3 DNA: TGTGCCAGCAGTTTGAACGAGAACGGCTACACCTTC
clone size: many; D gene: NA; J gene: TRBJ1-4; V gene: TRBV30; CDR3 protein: CAWSVGDRSLFF; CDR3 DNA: TGTGCCTGGAGTGTAGGGGATCGAAGCCTGTTTTTT
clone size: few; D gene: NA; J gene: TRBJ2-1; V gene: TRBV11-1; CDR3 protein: CASSLLRGTNEQFF; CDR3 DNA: TGTGCCAGCAGCTTACTCCGAGGGACCAATGAGCAGTTCTTC
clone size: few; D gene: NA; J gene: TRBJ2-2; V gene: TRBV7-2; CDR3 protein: CASSSNRDIVELFF; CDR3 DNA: TGTGCCAGCAGCTCCAACAGGGATATTGTGGAGCTGTTTTTT
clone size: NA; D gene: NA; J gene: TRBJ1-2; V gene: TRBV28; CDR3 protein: CASTPGRVDGYTF; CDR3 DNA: TGTGCCAGCACCCCGGGCCGAGTGGATGGCTACACCTTC
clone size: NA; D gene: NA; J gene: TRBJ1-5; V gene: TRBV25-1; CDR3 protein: CASSGLDRSGPQHF; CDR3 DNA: TGTGCCAGCAGTGGCTTAGACAGGTCCGGGCCCCAGCATTTT
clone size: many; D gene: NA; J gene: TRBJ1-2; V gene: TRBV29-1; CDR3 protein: CSVGTGIGGYTF; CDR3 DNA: TGCAGCGTTGGAACAGGGATAGGGGGCTACACCTTC
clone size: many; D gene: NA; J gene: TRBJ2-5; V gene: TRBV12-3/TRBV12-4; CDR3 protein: CASSPGQKGEETQYF; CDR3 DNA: TGTGCCAGCAGTCCCGGACAGAAAGGGGAAGAGACCCAGTACTTC
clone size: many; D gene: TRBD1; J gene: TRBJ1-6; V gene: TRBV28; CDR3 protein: CASSLTGRDNSPLHF; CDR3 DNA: TGTGCCAGCAGCCTGACAGGGAGGGATAATTCACCCCTCCACTTT
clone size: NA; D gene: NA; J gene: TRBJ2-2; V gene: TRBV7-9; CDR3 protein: CAGTSGTLNTGELFF; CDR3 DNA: TGTGCCGGGACTTCGGGGACACTGAACACCGGGGAGCTGTTTTTT
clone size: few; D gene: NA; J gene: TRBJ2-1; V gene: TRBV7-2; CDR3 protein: CASSLARGGNEQFF; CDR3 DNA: TGTGCCAGCAGCTTAGCCAGGGGCGGGAATGAGCAGTTCTTC
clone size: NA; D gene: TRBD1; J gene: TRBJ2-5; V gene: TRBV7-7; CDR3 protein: CASSLALTGPGETQYF; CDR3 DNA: TGTGCTAGCAGCTTAGCCCTGACAGGGCCGGGAGAGACCCAGTACTTC
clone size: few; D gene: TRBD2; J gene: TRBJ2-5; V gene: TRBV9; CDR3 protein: CASSQPWEGSQETQYF; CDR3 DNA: TGTGCCAGCAGCCAGCCTTGGGAGGGGTCCCAAGAGACCCAGTACTTC
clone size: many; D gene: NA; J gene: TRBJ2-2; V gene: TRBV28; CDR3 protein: CASSLIPRGETGELFF; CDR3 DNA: TGTGCCAGCAGTTTAATTCCCAGGGGGGAAACCGGGGAGCTGTTTTTT